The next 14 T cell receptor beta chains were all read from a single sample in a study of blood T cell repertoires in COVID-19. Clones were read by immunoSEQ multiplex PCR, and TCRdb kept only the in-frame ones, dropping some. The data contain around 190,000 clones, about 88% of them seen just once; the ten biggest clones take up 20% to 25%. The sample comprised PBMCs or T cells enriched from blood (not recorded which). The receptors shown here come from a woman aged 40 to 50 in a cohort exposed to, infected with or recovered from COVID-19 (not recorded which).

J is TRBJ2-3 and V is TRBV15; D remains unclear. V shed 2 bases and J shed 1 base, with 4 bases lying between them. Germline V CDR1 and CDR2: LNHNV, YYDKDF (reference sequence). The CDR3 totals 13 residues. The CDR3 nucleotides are TGTGCCACCAGCAGATCAGGCACAGATACGCAGTATTTT. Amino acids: CATSRSGTDTQYF.

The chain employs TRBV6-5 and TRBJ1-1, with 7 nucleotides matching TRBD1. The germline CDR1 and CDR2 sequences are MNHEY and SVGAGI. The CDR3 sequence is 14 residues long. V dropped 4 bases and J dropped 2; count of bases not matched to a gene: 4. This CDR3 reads CASSSPGGNTEAFF. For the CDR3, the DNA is TGTGCCAGCAGTTCTCCAGGGGGAAACACTGAAGCTTTCTTT.

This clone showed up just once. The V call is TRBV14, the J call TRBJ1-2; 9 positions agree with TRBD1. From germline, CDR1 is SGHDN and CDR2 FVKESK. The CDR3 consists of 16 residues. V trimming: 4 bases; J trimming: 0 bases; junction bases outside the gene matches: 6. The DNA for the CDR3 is TGTGCCAGCAGCCCCCCGGGACAGGGCCCTAACTATGGCTACACCTTC. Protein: CASSPPGQGPNYGYTF.

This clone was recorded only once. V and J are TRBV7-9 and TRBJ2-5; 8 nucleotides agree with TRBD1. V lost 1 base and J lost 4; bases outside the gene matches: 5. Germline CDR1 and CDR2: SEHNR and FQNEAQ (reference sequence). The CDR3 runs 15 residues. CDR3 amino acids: CASSLVGDRGETQYF. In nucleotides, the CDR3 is TGTGCCAGCAGCTTAGTGGGTGACAGGGGAGAGACCCAGTACTTC.

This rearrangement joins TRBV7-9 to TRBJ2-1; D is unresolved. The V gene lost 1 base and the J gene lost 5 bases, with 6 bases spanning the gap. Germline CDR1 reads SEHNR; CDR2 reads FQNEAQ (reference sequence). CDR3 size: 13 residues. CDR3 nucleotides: TGTGCCAGCAGCTTAGACGGAGACAATGAGCAGTTCTTC. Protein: CASSLDGDNEQFF.

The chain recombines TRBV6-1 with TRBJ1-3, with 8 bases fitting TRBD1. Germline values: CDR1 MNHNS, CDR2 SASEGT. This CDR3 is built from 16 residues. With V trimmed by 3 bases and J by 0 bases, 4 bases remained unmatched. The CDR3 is CASSDWDRSSGNTIYF. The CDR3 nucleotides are TGTGCCAGCAGTGACTGGGACAGGAGCTCTGGAAACACCATATATTTT.

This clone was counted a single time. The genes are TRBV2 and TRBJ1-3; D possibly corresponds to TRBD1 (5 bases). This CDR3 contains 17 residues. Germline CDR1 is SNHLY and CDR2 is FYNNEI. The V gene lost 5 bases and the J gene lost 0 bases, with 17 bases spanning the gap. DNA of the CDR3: TGTGCCAGCAGTACAACCTACGGGGGGACCTCTGGAAACACCATATATTTT. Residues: CASSTTYGGTSGNTIYF.

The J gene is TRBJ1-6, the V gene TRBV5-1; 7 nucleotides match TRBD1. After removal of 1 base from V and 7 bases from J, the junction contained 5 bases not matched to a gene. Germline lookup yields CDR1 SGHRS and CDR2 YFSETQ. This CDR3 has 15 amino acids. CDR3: CASSLSETGNSPLHF. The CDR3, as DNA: TGCGCCAGCAGCTTGTCTGAGACAGGGAATTCACCCCTCCACTTT.

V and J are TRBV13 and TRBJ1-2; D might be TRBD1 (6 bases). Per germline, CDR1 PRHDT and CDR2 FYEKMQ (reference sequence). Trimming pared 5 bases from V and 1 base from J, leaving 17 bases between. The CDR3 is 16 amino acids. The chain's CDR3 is CASSPTGTLNNYGYTF. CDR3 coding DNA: TGTGCCAGCAGCCCGACCGGGACACTAAATAACTATGGCTACACCTTC.

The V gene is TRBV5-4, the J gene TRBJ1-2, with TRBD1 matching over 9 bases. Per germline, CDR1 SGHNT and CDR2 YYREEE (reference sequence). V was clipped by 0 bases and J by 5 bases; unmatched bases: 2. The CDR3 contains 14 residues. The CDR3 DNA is TGTGCCAGCAGCTTGGGGGGACAGGGATATGGCTACACCTTC. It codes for CASSLGGQGYGYTF.

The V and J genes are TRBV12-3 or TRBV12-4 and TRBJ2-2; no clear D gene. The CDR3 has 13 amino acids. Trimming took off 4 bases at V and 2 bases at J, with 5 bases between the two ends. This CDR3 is CASSSFNTGELFF. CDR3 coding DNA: TGTGCCAGCAGTTCCTTTAACACCGGGGAGCTGTTTTTT.

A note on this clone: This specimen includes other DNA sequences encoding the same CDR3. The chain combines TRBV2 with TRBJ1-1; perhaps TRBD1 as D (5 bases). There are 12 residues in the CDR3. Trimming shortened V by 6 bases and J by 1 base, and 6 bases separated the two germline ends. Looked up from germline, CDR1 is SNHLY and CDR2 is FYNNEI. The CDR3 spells CASSGGNTEAFF. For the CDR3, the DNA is TGTGCCAGCAGCGGGGGGAACACTGAAGCTTTCTTT.

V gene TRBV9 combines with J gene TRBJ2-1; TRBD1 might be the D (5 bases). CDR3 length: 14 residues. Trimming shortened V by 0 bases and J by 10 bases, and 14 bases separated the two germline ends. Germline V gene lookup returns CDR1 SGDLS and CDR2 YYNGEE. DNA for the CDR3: TGTGCCAGCAGCGTAGGATTAGGGGCAAGGGAGCAGTTCTTC. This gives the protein CASSVGLGAREQFF.

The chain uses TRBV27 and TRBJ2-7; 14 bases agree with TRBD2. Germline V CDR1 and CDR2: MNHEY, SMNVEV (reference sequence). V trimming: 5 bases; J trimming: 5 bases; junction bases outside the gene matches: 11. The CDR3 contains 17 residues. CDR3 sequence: CASSLGTGTSGSHEQYF. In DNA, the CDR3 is TGTGCCAGCAGTCTTGGCACGGGGACTAGCGGGAGTCACGAGCAGTACTTC.